The 5 T cell receptor beta chains listed next were all sequenced from one sample in a study of Graves' ophthalmopathy and Graves' hyperthyroidism (dated by TCRdb to 2017 to 2018). The sequencer was an Illumina HiSeq 2000. For repertoire sequencing, TCR beta CDR3 regions were amplified from RNA transcripts. A first-round RT-PCR used HTBI primers with the Qiagen OneStep RT-PCR kit, followed by a second-round multiplex PCR, size selection and purification. TCRdb's own reprocessing of the public reads used fastp at Q25 and MiXCR and kept productive beta chains. Entries are consolidated by CDR3 protein sequence, retaining the most common genes and DNA. Present in this sample are roughly 1.1 million distinct CDR3 sequences, roughly 35% of which were seen just once. The leading ten clones occupy 11% of the sample. The sequenced sample consisted of peripheral blood or thyroid tissue (not recorded which). The receptors were sampled from an adult man with Graves' hyperthyroidism.

This clonotype was recorded a few times. The rearrangement uses TRBV6-4 and TRBJ1-5; no clear D. CDR3 size: 15 residues. The V end lost 6 bases, the J end lost 8 bases, and 20 bases lay between the germline ends. Germline V lookup: CDR1 MRHNA, CDR2 SNTAGT. The CDR3 here is CASRERGTGSKPQHF. The DNA of the CDR3 is TGTGCCAGCAGGGAACGTGGTACTGGTAGCAAGCCCCAGCATTTT.

This clonotype has ten or more counts. This sequence joins TRBV7-9 and TRBJ1-2, with TRBD1 matching over 7 bases. Trimming took 4 bases from V and 5 from J; bases not matched to a gene: 13. The CDR3 loop spans 16 amino acids. The germline CDR1 and CDR2 sequences are SEHNR and FQNEAQ (reference sequence). The CDR3 DNA reads as TGTGCCAGCAGCTCACAGAGACAGGGCAGGACGTATGGCTACACCTTC. As protein: CASSSQRQGRTYGYTF.

About this clonotype itself: This could be a read error, since a much larger clone is one nucleotide away. DNA for the CDR3: TGTGCCAGTAGTAGTAAGTGGGGGATTCGAGAGACCCAGTACTTC. This sequence encodes CASSSKWGIRETQYF. The chain carries TRBV19 and TRBJ2-5; D tentatively reads TRBD1 or TRBD2 (5 bases each). The V gene's germline CDR1 is LNHDA and CDR2 SQIVND (reference sequence). The CDR3 length is 15 residues. Trimming stripped 4 bases from V and 4 bases from J, with 16 bases between. The whole variable domain, remainder taken from reference TRBV19 and TRBJ2-5, is DGGITQSPKYLFRKEGQNVTLSCEQNLNHDAMYWYRQDPGQGLRLIYYSQIVNDFQKGDIAEGYSVSREKKESFPLTVTSAQKNPTAFYLCASSSKWGIRETQYFGPGTRLLVL.

This clonotype was recorded many times. V is TRBV10-1 and J is TRBJ2-7; D possibly uses TRBD1 or TRBD2 (5 bases each). The CDR3 has 15 residues. Germline CDR1 reads WNHNN; CDR2 reads SYGVQD (reference sequence). V lost 1 base to trimming and J lost 6 bases, with 16 bases between them. The CDR3 coding sequence is TGCGCCAGCAGTGAGTTTAGCGACAGAAGAGGCGAGCAGTACTTC. This translates into CASSEFSDRRGEQYF.

Here the CDR3 reads CASSEGGFGGKLFF. The CDR3 region has the DNA TGTGCCAGCAGTGAAGGGGGGTTCGGGGGGAAACTGTTTTTT. This chain uses TRBV12-3 or TRBV12-4 with TRBJ1-4; perhaps TRBD1 as D (6 bases). This CDR3 contains 14 residues. V lost 5 bases, J lost 11 bases, and 18 bases lay in between.